A selection of T cell receptor beta chains follows, all from one sample in a study of T-cell memory formation after mild COVID-19. TCRdb re-called the 5' RACE reads with MiXCR, one entry per CDR3 protein. The table lists 200,000 to 300,000 distinct CDR3 sequences, just over 15% of them singletons. The sequenced material came from PBMCs or a T cell subset sorted from them (not recorded which). The receptor source for this set is an adult woman who had mild COVID-19 (a few samples of this study predate the infection). Cell type and time point are not known. Each CDR3 is given with its conserved first and last residue. The D gene is left open where the match is weak. A clone size is listed for some rows: how often the clone was seen (once, few, many), or a class if it is expanded.

CASSETGIGTEAFF	TGCGCCAGCAGCGAGACAGGGATTGGCACTGAAGCTTTCTTT	TRBV5-1	TRBJ1-1	TRBD1	NA
CASSPWTGGADTQYF	TGTGCCAGCAGCCCCTGGACAGGGGGCGCAGATACGCAGTATTTT	TRBV7-2	TRBJ2-3	TRBD1	few
CASSYQGAIDTQYF	TGCGCCAGCAGCTATCAGGGGGCCATAGATACGCAGTATTTT	TRBV5-1	TRBJ2-3	TRBD1	many
CASTGGETQYF	TGTGCCAGCACCGGGGGAGAGACCCAGTACTTC	TRBV2	TRBJ2-5	NA	NA
CASRVDSNYGYTF	TGTGCCAGCAGAGTCGACTCTAACTATGGCTACACCTTC	TRBV6-2/TRBV6-3	TRBJ1-2	NA	NA
CSVGTGGTEAFF	TGCAGCGTAGGAACGGGGGGGACTGAAGCTTTCTTT	TRBV29-1	TRBJ1-1	NA	NA
CASLAGREQYF	TGTGCCAGCCTAGCGGGACGCGAGCAGTACTTC	TRBV28	TRBJ2-7	TRBD2	NA
CANNRGSYNSPLHF	TGTGCCAACAACAGGGGATCCTATAATTCACCCCTCCACTTT	TRBV6-4	TRBJ1-6	TRBD1	NA
CATAGQGPNEQFF	TGTGCCACCGCGGGACAGGGGCCGAATGAGCAGTTCTTC	TRBV24-1	TRBJ2-1	TRBD1	NA
CASSVKTPGQGGNTIYF	TGTGCCAGCAGCGTAAAAACGCCGGGACAGGGCGGAAACACCATATATTTT	TRBV9	TRBJ1-3	TRBD1	NA
CASSEFTSGRNEQFF	TGTGCCAGCAGTGAATTTACTAGCGGGAGGAATGAGCAGTTCTTC	TRBV6-1	TRBJ2-1	TRBD2	NA
CASVGYNEQFF	TGTGCCAGCGTGGGATACAATGAGCAGTTCTTC	TRBV2	TRBJ2-1	NA	few
CASRQGGGGYTF	TGTGCCAGCAGGCAGGGAGGGGGTGGCTACACCTTC	TRBV12-3/TRBV12-4	TRBJ1-2	NA	many
CASSYKAGGVQETQYF	TGTGCCAGCAGTTACAAGGCGGGAGGAGTACAAGAGACCCAGTACTTC	TRBV6-2/TRBV6-3	TRBJ2-5	TRBD2	few
CASRTGGENTEAFF	TGTGCCAGCCGGACAGGGGGCGAAAACACTGAAGCTTTCTTT	TRBV6-1	TRBJ1-1	TRBD1	NA
CASSLGSTSGTQETQYF	TGTGCCAGCAGCTTAGGATCGACTAGCGGGACCCAAGAGACCCAGTACTTC	TRBV7-2	TRBJ2-5	TRBD2	few
CASSPELESTDTQYF	TGTGCCAGCAGCCCCGAGCTGGAAAGCACAGATACGCAGTATTTT	TRBV7-2	TRBJ2-3	NA	NA
CATSDFRQGYYEQYF	TGTGCCACCAGTGATTTTCGACAGGGCTACTACGAGCAGTACTTC	TRBV24-1	TRBJ2-7	TRBD1	few
CASRPRTSSYNEQFF	TGTGCCAGCAGGCCCCGGACTAGCTCCTACAATGAGCAGTTCTTC	TRBV12-3/TRBV12-4	TRBJ2-1	TRBD2	NA
CASSFTAMNTEAFF	TGTGCCAGCAGTTTTACAGCGATGAACACTGAAGCTTTCTTT	TRBV12-3/TRBV12-4	TRBJ1-1	NA	few
CASSFFGSDTQYF	TGTGCCAGCAGTTTTTTTGGATCAGATACGCAGTATTTT	TRBV12-3/TRBV12-4	TRBJ2-3	NA	few
CASSFDRLRITGELFF	TGTGCCAGCAGCTTCGACAGGCTTCGGATCACCGGGGAGCTGTTTTTT	TRBV11-2	TRBJ2-2	NA	few
CASNYPSRDTEAFF	TGTGCCAGCAACTACCCGTCGAGGGACACTGAAGCTTTCTTT	TRBV6-6	TRBJ1-1	NA	NA
CASSSLAEGGYTF	TGTGCCAGCAGCTCCCTAGCCGAAGGAGGCTACACCTTC	TRBV5-5	TRBJ1-2	NA	few
CASSFAVRTTGELFF	TGTGCCAGCAGTTTCGCGGTCAGGACCACCGGGGAGCTGTTTTTT	TRBV12-3/TRBV12-4	TRBJ2-2	NA	NA
CASSSPGLAGEGETQYF	TGTGCCAGCAGTTCCCCCGGACTAGCGGGAGAGGGGGAGACCCAGTACTTC	TRBV12-3/TRBV12-4	TRBJ2-5	TRBD2	NA
CSARAGTGRNSPLHF	TGCAGTGCTAGAGCCGGGACAGGGCGTAATTCACCCCTCCACTTT	TRBV20-1	TRBJ1-6	TRBD1	NA
CASSDYPGYTF	TGTGCCAGCAGCGACTACCCGGGCTACACCTTC	TRBV11-2	TRBJ1-2	NA	NA
CSAGKPLLAGAYEQYF	TGCAGTGCGGGAAAACCTTTACTAGCGGGGGCCTACGAGCAGTACTTC	TRBV20-1	TRBJ2-7	TRBD2	NA
CASTTGGGTDTQYF	TGCGCCAGCACCACGGGGGGTGGCACAGATACGCAGTATTTT	TRBV5-1	TRBJ2-3	TRBD2	few
CAISESNGDEQFF	TGTGCCATCAGTGAGTCCAACGGGGATGAGCAGTTCTTC	TRBV10-3	TRBJ2-1	NA	NA
CASSLDRDRSPLHF	TGCGCCAGCAGTTTGGACAGGGATCGGTCACCCCTCCACTTT	TRBV5-1	TRBJ1-6	TRBD1	few
CSARGVDTQYF	TGCAGTGCTAGAGGTGTGGATACGCAGTATTTT	TRBV20-1	TRBJ2-3	NA	NA
CASSPRTSGSGVTGELFF	TGTGCCAGCAGCCCCCGGACTAGCGGGAGTGGGGTCACCGGGGAGCTGTTTTTT	TRBV9	TRBJ2-2	TRBD2	many
CASSVASDYGYTF	TGTGCCAGCAGCGTAGCCAGTGACTATGGCTACACCTTC	TRBV7-9	TRBJ1-2	NA	few
CASSRDGLDTQYF	TGTGCCAGCAGTAGGGACGGCCTCGATACGCAGTATTTT	TRBV6-5	TRBJ2-3	NA	NA
CASSLAGTGYTEAFF	TGTGCCAGCAGTCTAGCCGGGACAGGGTACACTGAAGCTTTCTTT	TRBV12-3/TRBV12-4	TRBJ1-1	TRBD1	few
CATSEGLAGGNTQYF	TGTGCCACCAGTGAGGGACTAGCGGGGGGAAATACGCAGTATTTT	TRBV24-1	TRBJ2-3	TRBD2	NA
CASSPTGGLGTDTQYF	TGTGCCAGCAGCCCGACAGGGGGATTGGGCACAGATACGCAGTATTTT	TRBV3-1	TRBJ2-3	TRBD1	few
CASSSGQNVNGYTF	TGTGCCAGCAGCTCAGGACAAAACGTTAATGGCTACACCTTC	TRBV5-4	TRBJ1-2	NA	NA
CASSLGTPGGETQYF	TGTGCCAGCAGCCTGGGGACTCCCGGAGGGGAGACCCAGTACTTC	TRBV9	TRBJ2-5	NA	few
CASSSSSRGHRGTDTQYF	TGTGCCAGCAGCTCATCATCCAGGGGGCACAGGGGCACAGATACGCAGTATTTT	TRBV7-6	TRBJ2-3	TRBD1	many
CASSLAGKGLVQYF	TGTGCCAGCAGTTTAGCCGGGAAGGGGCTCGTTCAGTACTTC	TRBV27	TRBJ2-4	NA	NA